This T cell receptor (beta chain) was identified in a study of shared clonotypes between healthy human individuals. Broader study findings: Owing to a small donor count, the genetic and exposure-history diversity represented was limited.

CDR3 size: 13 residues. The germline gives CDR1 MNHEY, CDR2 SVGAGI. V was clipped by 2 bases and J by 6 bases, with 10 bases between them. CD8 cells classed as naive were CD45RO-negative and positively selected for CCR7, excluding terminally differentiated effector memory CD45RA+ cells. Donors comprised healthy HIV-negative adults lacking recent acute infections or vaccinations. In replicate PCRs of sorted subsets, about 190 ng DNA, about 30,000 T cell genomes, was used. As processed by the authors: Owing to the provision of junction-only sequences devoid of quality scores by immunoSEQ, filtering differed. Measured with immunoSEQ multiplex PCR; TCRdb has only the in-frame clones, and not every one. The V and J calls and clone size are taken from that table; D and trimming were inferred from the DNA. The repertoire holds roughly 1,800,000 clones, with approximately 95% as singletons. As regards this clone: Its antigen remains unidentified. Distinct nucleotide sequences in the sample also encode this CDR3.

The gene calls are TRBV6-5 and TRBJ1-2; D possibly corresponds to TRBD1 (5 bases). Specimen: naive CD8+ T cells sorted from blood. The TCR originated in a man younger than 30 in good health. This CDR3 reads CASSYGQGNGYTF. The CDR3 region has the DNA TGTGCCAGCAGTTACGGTCAGGGTAATGGCTACACCTTC.